This is a list of T cell receptor beta chains from one sample in a study of blood T cell repertoires in COVID-19. Repertoires were generated with immunoSEQ multiplex PCR, while TCRdb's copy carries only in-frame clones and drops some. The table has fewer than 400,000 clones, just under 90% seen once; the top ten hold 1.5% to 2%. The sequenced sample consisted of PBMCs or T cells enriched from blood (not recorded which). These receptors all stem from a woman aged 25 to 39 who had recovered from COVID-19. The CDR3 runs from the conserved cysteine through the conserved F or W. The D gene is left open where the match is weak. A row's size may be missing; if present it is once, few, many or a size class.

>TRBJ2-1|.|TRBV7-8|.
TGTGCCAGCAGCCATGACACCTACAATGAGCAGTTCTTC
CASSHDTYNEQFF
>TRBJ2-7|.|TRBV5-4|TRBD2
TGTGCCAGCAGCTTGATGGGACTAACATACGAGCAGTACTTC
CASSLMGLTYEQYF
>TRBJ1-1|.|TRBV5-4|TRBD1
TGTGCCAGCAGCTCCCGACAGGGTCGGGACACTGAAGCTTTCTTT
CASSSRQGRDTEAFF
>TRBJ1-4|.|TRBV28|TRBD1
TGTGCCAGCAAACAGGGGGCATTTGAAAAACTGTTTTTT
CASKQGAFEKLFF
>TRBJ2-4|.|TRBV27|.
TGTGCCAGCAGAGGAGACGCCCTAGCCAAAAACATTCAGTACTTC
CASRGDALAKNIQYF
>TRBJ2-2|.|TRBV10-3|.
TGTGCCATCAGTGAGTCGAAGCAGGGCTGGACCGGGGAGCTGTTTTTT
CAISESKQGWTGELFF
>TRBJ2-2|.|TRBV9|.
TGTGCCAGCAGCGTAGTACAGGGGAACACCGGGGAGCTGTTTTTT
CASSVVQGNTGELFF
>TRBJ1-1|.|TRBV30|.
TGTGCCTGGAGGGGGGAGGGGTACACTGAAGCTTTCTTT
CAWRGEGYTEAFF
>TRBJ1-2|.|TRBV12-5|.
TGTGCTAGTGGTTTTACAGGGCGGGATGGCTACACCTTC
CASGFTGRDGYTF
>TRBJ1-4|.|TRBV18|TRBD1
TGTGCCAGCTCGACAGGGCATAATGAAAAACTGTTTTTT
CASSTGHNEKLFF
>TRBJ1-2|once|TRBV5-6|.
TGTGCCAGCGGTCACTTGGGTACAGGGACGGAAGTGAACTATGGCTACACCTTC
CASGHLGTGTEVNYGYTF
>TRBJ2-7|.|TRBV18|.
TGTGCCAGCTCACCAGCGGACACACGACGGGAGCAGTACTTC
CASSPADTRREQYF
>TRBJ2-1|.|TRBV10-3|TRBD1
TGTGCCATCAAAGGTACAACAGGGGTGGCTGAGCAGTTCTTC
CAIKGTTGVAEQFF
>TRBJ2-7|.|TRBV5-8|TRBD1
TGTGCCAGCAGCTCGCCGACAGGGGTCTTGGTATACGAGCAGTACTTC
CASSSPTGVLVYEQYF
>TRBJ2-7|.|TRBV18|TRBD1
TGTGCCAGCTCACCAGGACAGGCAAAATACGAGCAGTACTTC
CASSPGQAKYEQYF
>TRBJ1-1|.|TRBV25-1|.
TGTGCCAGCAGTGAATTCTTAAACACTGAAGCTTTCTTT
CASSEFLNTEAFF
>TRBJ1-6|.|TRBV12-5|.
TGTGCTAGTGGTTTGGACTTTTCACCCCTCCACTTT
CASGLDFSPLHF
>TRBJ2-1|once|TRBV3-1/TRBV3-2|.
TGTGCCAGCAGCCAACCGAGGACAGTTTACAATGAGCAGTTCTTC
CASSQPRTVYNEQFF
>TRBJ2-1|.|TRBV24-1|.
TGTGCCACCAGTGATGCGATAAGCTCCTACAATGAGCAGTTCTTC
CATSDAISSYNEQFF
>TRBJ2-1|.|TRBV6-5|.
TGTGCCAGCAGTTTGACTAGAAGCTCCTACAATGAGCAGTTCTTC
CASSLTRSSYNEQFF
>TRBJ1-2|.|TRBV7-6|.
TGTGCCAGCAGCTTAGAAGAGGGGGTACATGGCTACACCTTC
CASSLEEGVHGYTF
>TRBJ2-5|.|TRBV2|TRBD1
TGTGCCAGCTCCAGGACAGGGCAAGAGACCCAGTACTTC
CASSRTGQETQYF
>TRBJ1-2|.|TRBV7-2|TRBD1
TGTGCCAGCGGACTACCCGCCCAAACAGCCCTCGGGACAGGGGGCGGCTACACCTTC
CASGLPAQTALGTGGGYTF
>TRBJ2-7|once|TRBV3-1/TRBV3-2|.
TGTGCCAGCAGCCATAATGCTAGTAGGTACGAGCAGTACTTC
CASSHNASRYEQYF
>TRBJ2-4|.|TRBV6-2/TRBV6-3|TRBD2
TGTGCCAGCAGCGGACTAGCGGGGGGGCGGGAGTACTTC
CASSGLAGGREYF
>TRBJ2-3|.|TRBV7-3|.
TGTGCCAGCAGCTTAGGGTCTAGCAATGCAGATACGCAGTATTTT
CASSLGSSNADTQYF
>TRBJ2-5|.|TRBV7-7|TRBD2
TGTGCCAGCAGCTTGGATAGCGGGAGTCCAGAGACCCAGTACTTC
CASSLDSGSPETQYF
>TRBJ1-2|.|TRBV5-6|.
TGTGCCAGCAGCTTTAATCGGACTGACTATGGCTACACCTTC
CASSFNRTDYGYTF
>TRBJ1-6|.|TRBV10-3|TRBD1
TGTGCCATTACGGACAGGGACAATTCACCCCTCCACTTT
CAITDRDNSPLHF
>TRBJ2-7|.|TRBV10-3|TRBD1
TGTGCCATCAGTGAGAAGACAGGGAAGACCTACGAGCAGTACTTC
CAISEKTGKTYEQYF
>TRBJ1-2|.|TRBV4-3|TRBD1
TGCGCCAGCAGCCCGACAGGGGATTTTGACTATGGCTACACCTTC
CASSPTGDFDYGYTF
>TRBJ1-2|once|TRBV5-1|TRBD1
TGCGCCAGCAGCTCCGGGACAGGGGGTGGCTACACCTTC
CASSSGTGGGYTF
>TRBJ1-2|.|TRBV24-1|.
TGTGCCACCAGTGACCACAATGGCTACACCTTC
CATSDHNGYTF
>TRBJ2-3|.|TRBV28|TRBD2
TGTGCCAGCAGTTTAACCAGCGGGAGTTCTACGCAGTATTTT
CASSLTSGSSTQYF
>TRBJ2-7|.|TRBV29-1|TRBD1
TGCAGCGTTGCAGGGGGACAGGGAAACTACGAGCAGTACTTC
CSVAGGQGNYEQYF
>TRBJ2-7|.|TRBV30|TRBD1
TGTGCCTGGACGGACAGGGGTACGTACGAGCAGTACTTC
CAWTDRGTYEQYF
>TRBJ2-1|.|TRBV29-1|.
TGCAGCGTTCATCGGACAGTTAATGAGCAGTTCTTC
CSVHRTVNEQFF
>TRBJ2-5|.|TRBV20-1|.
TGCAGTGGGCAGGTCGAAGAGACCCAGTACTTC
CSGQVEETQYF
>TRBJ2-5|once|TRBV6-6|.
TGTGCCAGCAGTTTTAGCTCCAGGGTGAAGAAGACCCAGTACTTC
CASSFSSRVKKTQYF
>TRBJ2-5|few|TRBV7-9|TRBD2
TGTGCCAGCAGCTTACTAGCGGGAGAAGAGACCCAGTACTTC
CASSLLAGEETQYF
>TRBJ1-5|.|TRBV19|TRBD1
TGTGCCAGTAGATCGGTGGCAGGGGGTTGGGGCAATCAGCCCCAGCATTTT
CASRSVAGGWGNQPQHF
>TRBJ2-7|.|TRBV5-8|.
TGTGCCAGCAGCTTCTCAGGGCCCTACGAGCAGTACTTC
CASSFSGPYEQYF
>TRBJ2-2|.|TRBV7-9|TRBD1
TGTGCCAGCAGCTCCCCCGCAGGGGGCTCCACCGGGGAGCTGTTTTTT
CASSSPAGGSTGELFF
>TRBJ2-6|few|TRBV9|.
TGTGCCAGCAGCGGATTTCGACGTGGCGGAGGGGCCAACGTCCTGACTTTC
CASSGFRRGGGANVLTF
>TRBJ2-1|.|TRBV9|.
TGTGCCAGCAGCGTCGAGGGGGGGTTGAATGAGCAGTTCTTC
CASSVEGGLNEQFF